This is a list of T cell receptor beta chains from one sample in a study of shared clonotypes between healthy human individuals. Data came from immunoSEQ multiplex PCR; TCRdb stores just in-frame clones and leaves some out. Here the sample spans 2 million to 2.5 million clones, about 90% being singletons. The source material was naive CD4+ T cells from PBMCs. These receptors originate from a man younger than 30 in good health. Some clones in this sample may be carry-over from other donors' samples. The CDR3 runs from the conserved cysteine through the conserved F or W. A D gene is named only where the DNA matches it firmly. Part of the rows lack a size; the others show once, few, many or a class for expanded clones.

>.|12|TRBV19|TRBJ1-2|once
TGTGCCAGTAGTCCCCAATTGGGGGGCGCAGCCTTC
CASSPQLGGAAF
>.|12|TRBV4-1|TRBJ2-7|.
TGCGCCAGCAGCCAAGATCGGAACGAGCAGTACTTC
CASSQDRNEQYF
>TRBD2|15|TRBV6-1|TRBJ2-7|.
TGTGCCAGCAGTGCCGAAGCGGGAGGGCCAGGGGAGCAGTACTTC
CASSAEAGGPGEQYF
>TRBD1|14|TRBV5-1|TRBJ2-7|.
TGCGCCAGCAGCTTAAGGACAGGGGTCCGGGAGCAGTACTTC
CASSLRTGVREQYF
>.|12|TRBV29-1|TRBJ2-1|.
TGCAGTCTTGTGGGTGGCTCGGGTCAGCAGTTCTTC
CSLVGGSGQQFF
>.|14|TRBV28|TRBJ2-1|.
TGTGCCAGCACGCCTGGGCGGGCGTACAATGAGCAGTTCTTC
CASTPGRAYNEQFF
>.|17|TRBV5-4|TRBJ2-2|few
TGTGCCAGCAGCCCCTCCGGCGGGCGAGCTAACACCGGGGAGCTGTTTTTT
CASSPSGGRANTGELFF
>.|14|TRBV11-2|TRBJ2-3|.
TGTGCCAGCAGCTCCCTTTCCGCCACAAATACGCAGTATTTT
CASSSLSATNTQYF
>TRBD1|16|TRBV7-9|TRBJ1-1|.
TGTGCCAGCAGCCCCCGGGACAGGGGATTCGGCACTGAAGCTTTCTTT
CASSPRDRGFGTEAFF
>.|15|TRBV6-5|TRBJ1-1|few
TGTGCCAGCAGTCGACGAGGACAGCCGAACACTGAAGCTTTCTTT
CASSRRGQPNTEAFF
>TRBD2|14|TRBV6-6|TRBJ2-1|.
TGTGCCAGCGGATTGGGTAGCGGGAGGATTGAGCAGTTCTTC
CASGLGSGRIEQFF
>TRBD1|12|TRBV28|TRBJ2-7|.
TGTGCCAGCAACAGGGGGCGCCACGAGCAGTACTTC
CASNRGRHEQYF
>.|13|TRBV5-1|TRBJ2-5|.
TGCGCCAGTGCTATTCTAAGGCAAGAGACCCAGTACTTC
CASAILRQETQYF
>.|11|TRBV28|TRBJ2-1|.
TGTGCCAGCAGCATACACAATGAGCAGTTCTTC
CASSIHNEQFF
>TRBD1|15|TRBV19|TRBJ1-1|.
TGTGCCAGCTTGGATTTTCGACAGGGCGCCACTGAAGCTTTCTTT
CASLDFRQGATEAFF
>.|13|TRBV14|TRBJ2-7|.
TGTGCCAGCAGCCAGGGGGGGCCCTACGAGCAGTACTTC
CASSQGGPYEQYF
>TRBD2|16|TRBV11-2|TRBJ2-7|.
TGTGCCAGCAGCTTAGATGAGGGACTAGTGTTTATCGAGCAGTACTTC
CASSLDEGLVFIEQYF
>TRBD1|14|TRBV6-1|TRBJ2-7|.
TGTGCCAGCAGTGAAGCCCAGGGGGCTCGGGAGCAGTACTTC
CASSEAQGAREQYF
>.|10|TRBV29-1|TRBJ2-3|.
TGCAGCGGAGGATCGGATACGCAGTATTTT
CSGGSDTQYF
>.|14|TRBV4-2|TRBJ2-5|.
TGTGCCAGCAGCCAAGCGGCGGTTGAAGAGACCCAGTACTTC
CASSQAAVEETQYF
>.|15|TRBV7-2|TRBJ1-4|once
TGTGCCAGCAGCTTACAGTTAGGTCCGAATGAAAAACTGTTTTTT
CASSLQLGPNEKLFF
>.|11|TRBV5-1|TRBJ2-1|.
TGCGCCAGCAGCTTAGCGTATAAGCAGTTCTTC
CASSLAYKQFF
>.|12|TRBV19|TRBJ1-1|few
TGTGCCAGTAGTATCACACACAGGGCAGCTTTCTTT
CASSITHRAAFF
>.|13|TRBV19|TRBJ1-1|.
TGTGCCAGTAGTATGAACACGAACACTGAAGCTTTCTTT
CASSMNTNTEAFF
>.|16|TRBV14|TRBJ2-7|.
TGTGCCAGCAGCGGACGTGCCAGGTCGGAGTGGTACGAGCAGTACTTC
CASSGRARSEWYEQYF
>.|11|TRBV7-9|TRBJ2-5|.
TGTGCCAGCAGTCGACAAGAGACCCAGTACTTC
CASSRQETQYF
>TRBD1|15|TRBV7-9|TRBJ2-1|.
TGTGCCAGCAGCTTAGTGGTTCAGGGGGCCTATGAGCAGTTCTTC
CASSLVVQGAYEQFF